This TCR beta chain derives from a study of neurological immune-mediated disorders. The table lists this clonotype with many counts. As yet, its antigen is unknown. Time point denoted: longitudinal time-point 2. Unsorted libraries came from 2 million PBMCs stored at -80 °C. The CDR3 length is 16 residues. Germline values: CDR1 DFQATT, CDR2 SNEGSKA (reference sequence). With 0 bases removed from V and 0 bases from J, the gap between germline ends came to 12 bases. Study findings and constraints: Sharing of CDR3 amino acid sequences among expanded clones across subjects was absent, suggesting private repertoires in all groups.

5'RACE with 10-nucleotide random UMIs produced the cDNA. Every sequencing run gave over 170 million TCR-beta sequences, taken from 15-18 subjects. TCRdb redid the calling of the 5' RACE reads with MiXCR, one entry per CDR3 protein. This table holds some 87,000 distinct CDR3 sequences, approximately 13% found once. The J gene is TRBJ2-1, the V gene TRBV20-1, with a tentative D call TRBD1 (5 bases). Sequencing used PBMCs. The sequence was collected from a female donor with HTLV-1-associated myelopathy (HAM/TSP). CDR3 coding DNA: TGCAGTGCTAGAGATCAGGGTAGGAGCTCCTACAATGAGCAGTTCTTC. Protein sequence: CSARDQGRSSYNEQFF.